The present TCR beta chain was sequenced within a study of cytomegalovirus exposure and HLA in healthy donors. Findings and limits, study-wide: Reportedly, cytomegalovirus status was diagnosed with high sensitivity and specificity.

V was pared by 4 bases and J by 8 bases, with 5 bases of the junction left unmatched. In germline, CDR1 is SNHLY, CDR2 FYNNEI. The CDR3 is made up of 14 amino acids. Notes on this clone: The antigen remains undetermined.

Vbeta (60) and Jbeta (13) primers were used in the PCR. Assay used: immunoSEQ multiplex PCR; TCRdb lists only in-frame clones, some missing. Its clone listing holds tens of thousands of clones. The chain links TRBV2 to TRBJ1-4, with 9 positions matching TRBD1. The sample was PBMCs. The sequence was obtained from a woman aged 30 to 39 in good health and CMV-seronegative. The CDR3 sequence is CASSGTGVHEKLFF. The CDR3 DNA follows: TGTGCCAGCAGTGGGACAGGGGTCCACGAAAAACTGTTTTTT.